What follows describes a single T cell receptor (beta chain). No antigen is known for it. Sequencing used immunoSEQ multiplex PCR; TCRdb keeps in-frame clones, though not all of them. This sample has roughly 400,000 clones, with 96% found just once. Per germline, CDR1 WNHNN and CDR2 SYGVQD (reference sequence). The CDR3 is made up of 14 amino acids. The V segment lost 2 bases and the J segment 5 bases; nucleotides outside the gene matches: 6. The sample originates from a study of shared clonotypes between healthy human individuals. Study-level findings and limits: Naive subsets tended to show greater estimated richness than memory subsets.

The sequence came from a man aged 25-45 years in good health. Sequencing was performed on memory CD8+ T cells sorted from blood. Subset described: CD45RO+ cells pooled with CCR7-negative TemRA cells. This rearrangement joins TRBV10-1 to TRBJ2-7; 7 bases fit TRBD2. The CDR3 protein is CASSEGAGYDEQYF. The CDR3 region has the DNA TGCGCCAGCAGTGAGGGAGCGGGGTATGACGAGCAGTACTTC.